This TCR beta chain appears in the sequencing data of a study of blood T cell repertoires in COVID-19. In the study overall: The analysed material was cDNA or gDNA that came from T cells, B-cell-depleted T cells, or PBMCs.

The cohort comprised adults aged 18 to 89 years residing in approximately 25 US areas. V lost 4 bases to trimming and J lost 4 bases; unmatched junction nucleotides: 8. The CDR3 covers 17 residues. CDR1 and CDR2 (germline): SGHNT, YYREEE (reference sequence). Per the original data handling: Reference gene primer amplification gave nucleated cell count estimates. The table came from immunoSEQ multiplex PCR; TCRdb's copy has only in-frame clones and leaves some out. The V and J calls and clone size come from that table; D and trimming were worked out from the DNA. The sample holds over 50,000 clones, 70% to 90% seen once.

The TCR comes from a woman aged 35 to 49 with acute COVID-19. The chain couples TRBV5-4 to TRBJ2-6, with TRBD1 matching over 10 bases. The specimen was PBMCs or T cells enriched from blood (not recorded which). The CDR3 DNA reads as TGTGCCAGCAGCAAGCGGGACAGGGGAGACGGGGCCAACGTCCTGACTTTC. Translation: CASSKRDRGDGANVLTF.